This T cell receptor beta chain was recovered during a study of healthy donors' naive CD4 and CD8 T cells. A linear amplification protocol produced the TCR libraries from roughly 480 ng of total RNA. TCRdb ran MiXCR on the reads and lists one entry per CDR3 protein. Here the sample spans about 180,000 distinct CDR3 sequences, around 80% being singletons. The origin of this receptor is a pool of human donors in good health; the sample pools cells from several healthy donors. Input material: naive CD4+ and CD8+ T cells sorted from blood, pooled from several donors.

Here the CDR3 DNA reads TGTGCCAGCAGTTTCTCGGACAGGACCACTGAAGCTTTCTTT. It translates to CASSFSDRTTEAFF. The chain has TRBV11-1 and TRBJ1-1; TRBD1 matches at 7 bases. The CDR3 is 14 amino acids. Trimming cost V 6 bases and J 4 bases; bases outside gene matches: 8. Looked up from germline, CDR1 is SGHAT and CDR2 is FQDESV (reference sequence). The full variable domain, rest sourced from reference TRBV11-1 and TRBJ1-1, is EAEVAQSPRYKITEKSQAVAFWCDPISGHATLYWYRQILGQGPELLVQFQDESVVDDSQLPKDRFSAERLKGVDSTLKIQPAELGDSAMYLCASSFSDRTTEAFFGQGTRLTVV.